Presented here are 23 T cell receptor beta chains from one specimen sequenced in a study of shared clonotypes between healthy human individuals (TCRdb year 2020). To prepare the library, the immunoSEQ multiplex PCR assay was applied. Drawn from immuneACCESS, this table holds only the in-frame rearrangements with V and J called that TCRdb kept. Clones are partly lost; checked studies trace under half to an unresolved V gene and leave the rest unexplained. This sample holds roughly 1.4 million clones; around 98.5% were observed only once. The ten largest make up 0.36% of the sample. The sequenced sample consisted of naive CD4+ T cells sorted from blood. The sample's cell subset or site, from its label and the paper: CD45RA+ positively selected. The receptor source for this set is a man aged 25 to 45 in good health.

The chain couples TRBV7-2 to TRBJ2-7, with 10 bases matching TRBD2. This CDR3 spans 16 amino acids. After removal of 2 bases from V and 4 bases from J, the junction contained 8 bases not matched to a gene. Germline CDR1 is SGHTA and CDR2 is FQGNSA. This CDR3 reads CASSLRPSGRGYEQYF. CDR3 sequence (DNA): TGTGCCAGCAGCTTACGTCCCAGCGGGAGGGGTTACGAGCAGTACTTC.

V is TRBV18 and J is TRBJ2-1; the D gene is possibly TRBD2 (6 bases). This CDR3 has 14 residues. Trimming took 6 bases from V and 4 from J, leaving 13 bases between them. Per germline, CDR1 KGHSH and CDR2 LQKENI. Here the CDR3 reads CASSSGTPYNEQFF. As DNA, the CDR3 is TGTGCCAGCTCGTCAGGGACTCCGTACAATGAGCAGTTCTTC.

The genes are TRBV30 and TRBJ1-2, with TRBD1 matching 7 bases. The ends lost 4 bases at V and 4 bases at J; junction bases unmatched: 3. In germline, CDR1 is GTSNPN, CDR2 SVGIG (reference sequence). The CDR3 spans 12 residues. The CDR3: CAWTDRSYGYTF. The CDR3, as DNA: TGTGCCTGGACGGACAGGAGCTATGGCTACACCTTC. Drawing the rest from reference TRBV30 and TRBJ1-2, the complete variable domain is SQTIHQWPATLVQPVGSPLSLECTVEGTSNPNLYWYRQAAGRGLQLLFYSVGIGQISSEVPQNLSASRPQDRQFILSSKKLLLSDSGFYLCAWTDRSYGYTFGSGTRLTVV.

The V gene is TRBV19, the J gene TRBJ2-7; 11 positions agree with TRBD2. The CDR3 loop spans 18 amino acids. The V and J ends lost 3 bases and 2 bases, in that order; junction bases with no gene match: 12. Germline loops: CDR1 LNHDA, CDR2 SQIVND (reference sequence). CDR3 residues: CASSIRLAGGTRAYEQYF. DNA for the CDR3: TGTGCCAGTAGTATTCGCCTAGCGGGAGGTACCCGGGCCTACGAGCAGTACTTC.

Regarding this clone: This CDR3 is also generated by other DNA sequences in the sample. The chain is built from TRBV7-9 and TRBJ2-1; the D is unclear. Germline loops: CDR1 SEHNR, CDR2 FQNEAQ (reference sequence). With 0 bases removed from V and 6 bases from J, the gap between germline ends came to 6 bases. The CDR3 sequence is 13 residues long. The chain's CDR3 is CASSLAGGNEQFF. CDR3 bases: TGTGCCAGCAGCTTAGCAGGTGGCAATGAGCAGTTCTTC.

The rearrangement joins TRBV15 to TRBJ2-7; D gene uncertain. The CDR3 length is 13 residues. Germline V gene sequence: CDR1 LNHNV, CDR2 YYDKDF (reference sequence). V was shortened by 5 bases and J by 4 bases, with 12 bases between the two germline ends. The chain's CDR3 is CATSVGSTYEQYF. In DNA form, the CDR3 reads TGTGCCACCAGCGTTGGGTCCACTTACGAGCAGTACTTC.

The J gene is TRBJ2-5, the V gene TRBV15; the D gene is possibly TRBD1 (6 bases). V was clipped by 5 bases and J by 0 bases, with 10 bases between them. CDR3 size: 14 residues. The V gene's germline CDR1 is LNHNV and CDR2 YYDKDF (reference sequence). In DNA, the CDR3 is TGTGCCACCAGCTTACGGACAGACCAAGAGACCCAGTACTTC. Its translation: CATSLRTDQETQYF.

The CDR3 loop is CSVVSGVGNEQFF. CDR3 nucleotides: TGCAGCGTTGTTAGCGGGGTGGGCAATGAGCAGTTCTTC. The rearrangement uses TRBV29-1 and TRBJ2-1; 8 bases are shared with TRBD2. The ends lost 4 bases at V and 6 bases at J; junction bases unmatched: 5. The CDR3 has 13 residues. Germline V CDR1 and CDR2: SQVTM, ANQGSEA.

Only one count was recorded for this clone. This chain uses TRBV7-2 with TRBJ2-1; D might be TRBD1 (6 bases). There are 14 residues in the CDR3. The V end was cut by 1 base, the J end by 7 bases, with 11 bases between. Germline V gene sequence: CDR1 SGHTA, CDR2 FQGNSA. CDR3 sequence (DNA): TGTGCCAGCAGCTTAGTCACAGGGCTAAATGAGCAGTTCTTC. Translating gives CASSLVTGLNEQFF.

The chain's CDR3 is CAWSVEEKLFF. DNA of the CDR3: TGTGCCTGGAGTGTAGAGGAAAAACTGTTTTTT. The chain uses TRBV30 and TRBJ1-4, with D unclear. The CDR3 totals 11 residues. Deletions cut 0 bases from V and 8 bases from J, with 4 bases between. CDR1 GTSNPN and CDR2 SVGIG come from the germline V gene (reference sequence). Drawing the rest from reference TRBV30 and TRBJ1-4, the complete variable domain is SQTIHQWPATLVQPVGSPLSLECTVEGTSNPNLYWYRQAAGRGLQLLFYSVGIGQISSEVPQNLSASRPQDRQFILSSKKLLLSDSGFYLCAWSVEEKLFFGSGTQLSVL.

The chain employs TRBV2 and TRBJ2-2; D uncertain. The germline V gene encodes CDR1 SNHLY and CDR2 FYNNEI. The CDR3 covers 13 residues. V was pared by 5 bases and J by 1 base, with 5 bases between. CDR3 amino acids: CASSMENTGELFF. The CDR3 DNA follows: TGTGCCAGCAGTATGGAGAACACCGGGGAGCTGTTTTTT.

The V and J genes are TRBV5-4 and TRBJ2-5, with 9 bases aligning to TRBD1. CDR3 length: 15 amino acids. CDR1 is SGHNT, CDR2 YYREEE, per germline (reference sequence). V gave up 0 bases and J gave up 4 bases; unmatched junction bases: 4. The chain's CDR3 is CASSLGDRDVETQYF. The DNA for the CDR3 is TGTGCCAGCAGCTTGGGGGACAGGGATGTAGAGACCCAGTACTTC.

The rearrangement uses TRBV6-5 and TRBJ2-3, with 8 bases that match TRBD1. This CDR3 is 15 amino acids long. V shed 4 bases and J 0 bases; nucleotides not matched to a gene: 3. Per the germline V gene, CDR1 is MNHEY and CDR2 is SVGAGI. The CDR3 here is CASSSTGGSTDTQYF. The CDR3 DNA sequence: TGTGCCAGCAGTTCCACAGGGGGTAGCACAGATACGCAGTATTTT.

This chain connects TRBV18 to TRBJ1-2; D may be TRBD1 (6 bases). Trimming took 3 bases from V and 0 from J, leaving 29 bases between them. The CDR3 is 21 amino acids. Germline V lookup: CDR1 KGHSH, CDR2 LQKENI. CDR3 coding DNA: TGTGCCAGCTCACCCCAGGAACGATGGGGGGGCGCGCTCTTAGCTAACTATGGCTACACCTTC. Its protein is CASSPQERWGGALLANYGYTF.

A single count supports this clone. The chain links TRBV6-1 to TRBJ1-5; D uncertain. Trimming pared 8 bases from V and 2 bases from J, leaving 10 bases between. The CDR3 covers 13 residues. The germline V gene has CDR1 MNHNS and CDR2 SASEGT. Written as DNA, the CDR3 is TGTGCCAGCGGATCTAGGGGCAATCAGCCCCAGCATTTT. As protein: CASGSRGNQPQHF.

The chain combines TRBV9 with TRBJ2-1, with TRBD2 matching over 9 bases. V lost 0 bases, J lost 0 bases, and 7 bases stayed unmatched. The CDR3 has 18 amino acids. Germline V gives CDR1 SGDLS, CDR2 YYNGEE. The CDR3 region has the DNA TGTGCCAGCAGCGTAGCAGGTAGCGGGGGCAGCTCCTACAATGAGCAGTTCTTC. It specifies CASSVAGSGGSSYNEQFF.

The chain is built from TRBV2 and TRBJ1-3, with D possibly TRBD1 on 6 matching bases. The CDR3 contains 13 residues. CDR1 is SNHLY and CDR2 is FYNNEI in the germline V gene. Trimming took 9 bases from V and 0 from J, leaving 9 bases between them. CDR3 protein: CARRTDSGNTIYF. CDR3 DNA: TGTGCCAGGAGGACAGACTCTGGAAACACCATATATTTT.

About this clone: The same CDR3 arises from other DNA sequences in this sample as well. V usage is TRBV10-2 and J usage is TRBJ2-7; D is unclear. CDR1 WSHSY and CDR2 SAAADI come from the germline V gene. The CDR3 extends over 10 amino acids. Trimming took 6 bases from V and 3 from J, leaving 3 bases between them. The CDR3 DNA is TGCGCCAGCAGGGACTACGAGCAGTACTTC. Its translation is CASRDYEQYF.

The gene calls are TRBV10-2 and TRBJ1-5, with D perhaps TRBD1 (6 bases). The CDR3 consists of 15 residues. V lost 2 bases, J lost 4 bases, and 12 bases lay in between. Germline lookup yields CDR1 WSHSY and CDR2 SAAADI. The CDR3 nucleotides are TGCGCCAGCAGTGAGGGGGGGGCTCGGAATCAGCCCCAGCATTTT. As protein: CASSEGGARNQPQHF.

This chain connects TRBV9 to TRBJ2-3; D possibly corresponds to TRBD2 (5 bases). This CDR3 is built from 15 residues. V was trimmed by 2 bases and J by 4 bases, leaving 14 bases between them. The germline CDR1 and CDR2 sequences are SGDLS and YYNGEE. For the CDR3, the DNA is TGTGCCAGCAGCGTCTCCCCCAAGGAGGCAGATACGCAGTATTTT. Its translation: CASSVSPKEADTQYF.

V and J are TRBV21-1 and TRBJ2-3. TRBV21-1 is annotated as a pseudogene. The CDR3 spans 13 residues. CDR3 region: CASSARPSDTQYF. CDR3 DNA sequence: TGTGCCAGCAGCGCCCGGCCGTCAGATACGCAGTATTTT.

This rearrangement joins TRBV7-7 to TRBJ2-2; the match to TRBD2 covers 9 bases. The CDR3 has 15 amino acids. Losses at the gene ends were 4 bases for V and 6 bases for J; bases not matched to a gene: 6. CDR1 and CDR2 from the germline V gene are SSHAT and FNYEAQ (reference sequence). CDR3 loop: CASSSGVAGAGELFF. CDR3 sequence (DNA): TGTGCCAGCAGCTCCGGGGTAGCGGGAGCCGGGGAGCTGTTTTTT. The full variable domain, with the rest looked up from reference TRBV7-7 and TRBJ2-2, is GAGVSQSPRYKVTKRGQDVTLRCDPISSHATLYWYQQALGQGPEFLTYFNYEAQPDKSGLPSDRFSAERPEGSISTLTIQRTEQRDSAMYRCASSSGVAGAGELFFGEGSRLTVL.

The chain employs TRBV11-2 and TRBJ2-3; tentatively, D is TRBD1 (6 bases). V was clipped by 5 bases and J by 2 bases, with 11 bases between them. Per the germline V gene, CDR1 is SGHAT and CDR2 is FQNNGV. The CDR3 is 14 amino acids. The CDR3 bases are TGTGCCAGCAGCCCACAGGGTCTCACAGATACGCAGTATTTT. This encodes CASSPQGLTDTQYF.